This TCR beta chain was sequenced in a study of blood T cells in healthy people across ages. Study summary: The template switching approach captured approximately one barcoded beta molecule for every two T cells.

With each sample, at least 6 micrograms of total RNA were extracted. The second PCR ran about 6 to 12 cycles with a sample-barcoded 5' primer and J-beta primers. Unique molecular identifiers of 12 random nucleotides labeled each cDNA. Every sample produced at least 3 million CDR3-containing paired-end reads. TCRdb called the 5' RACE reads again in MiXCR, with one record for every CDR3 protein. In the table there are roughly 2 million distinct CDR3 sequences, 40% to 55% of which are singletons. Germline V gene lookup returns CDR1 DFQATT and CDR2 SNEGSKA (reference sequence). With V trimmed by 0 bases and J by 5 bases, 7 bases remained unmatched. This CDR3 spans 14 amino acids.

The sample was blood. This receptor was identified in a middle-aged woman in good health. The rearrangement joins TRBV20-1 to TRBJ2-7; 7 bases agree with TRBD1. The CDR3 is CSARDLRQGHEQYF. The CDR3 DNA is TGCAGTGCTAGAGACCTACGACAGGGCCACGAGCAGTACTTC.